The text below deals with one TCR beta chain. Its antigen is unidentified. The data derive from a study of CD8 T cells in Susac syndrome. The study's findings and limits: The study recognized that its TCR sequencing and HLA analysis covered a relatively small number of individuals.

The CDR3 totals 14 residues. The junction had 5 bases not matched to a gene; V was cut back by 3 bases and J by 6 bases. CDR1 is MNHEY, CDR2 SMNVEV, per germline (reference sequence). With random hexamers, reverse transcription was performed on about 0.45 to 1 ug of RNA. TCRdb reprocessed the immunoSEQ multiplex PCR reads via MiXCR and lists one record per CDR3 protein. The sample records around 190,000 distinct CDR3 sequences, under 95% being singletons. The V gene is TRBV27, the J gene TRBJ2-3; 8 bases map to TRBD1. Input material: CD4+ T cells from PBMCs. The receptor comes from a human donor with Susac syndrome. CDR3 coding DNA: TGTGCCAGCAGTTTTACAGGGGGTGAGGATACGCAGTATTTT. This encodes CASSFTGGEDTQYF.